Below, 18 T cell receptor beta chains from the same sample are listed, as sequenced in a study of blood T cell repertoires in COVID-19. Only in-frame clones appear in the TCRdb table, and some are missing; sequencing was by immunoSEQ multiplex PCR. The sample includes more than 85,000 clones, more than 85% of them seen just once. Sequencing was carried out using peripheral blood. The receptors originated from a man aged 18 to 30 with acute or convalescent COVID-19.

The chain employs TRBV5-4 and TRBJ1-1, with 8 bases aligning to TRBD1. V lost 7 bases and J lost 0; bases outside the gene matches: 5. The CDR3 has 14 residues. Germline V gene data show CDR1 as SGHNT and CDR2 as YYREEE (reference sequence). CDR3 in DNA: TGTGCCAGCGCGGCAGGGGGCCTGAACACTGAAGCTTTCTTT. Amino acids: CASAAGGLNTEAFF.

The sample holds a few counts of this clone. The V gene is TRBV19, the J gene TRBJ2-1; the D is unclear. This CDR3 contains 13 residues. Germline V gives CDR1 LNHDA, CDR2 SQIVND (reference sequence). V lost 0 bases, J lost 4 bases, and 4 bases lay in between. Here the CDR3 DNA reads TGTGCCAGTAGTATAGATCTTTACAATGAGCAGTTCTTC. Translating it yields CASSIDLYNEQFF.

The CDR3 reads CASSPQGNTIYF. As DNA, the CDR3 is TGTGCCAGCAGCCCACAGGGAAACACCATATATTTT. The J gene is TRBJ1-3, the V gene TRBV9; D ambiguous. Germline V gene sequence: CDR1 SGDLS, CDR2 YYNGEE. This CDR3 is built from 12 residues. Trimming removed 4 bases from V and 4 bases from J, with 6 bases in between.

This sequence joins TRBV27 and TRBJ1-5; perhaps TRBD1 as D (6 bases). Germline values: CDR1 MNHEY, CDR2 SMNVEV (reference sequence). Trimming stripped 6 bases from V and 2 bases from J, with 17 bases between. The CDR3 is made up of 16 amino acids. CDR3 in amino acids: CASRTQGGLGNQPQHF. In DNA, the CDR3 is TGTGCCAGCAGGACACAGGGCGGACTCGGCAATCAGCCCCAGCATTTT.

This clone showed up just once. This chain uses TRBV24-1 with TRBJ2-5; possibly TRBD1 for D (5 bases). Germline V CDR1 and CDR2: KGHDR, SFDVKD. V was shortened by 5 bases and J by 2 bases, with 11 bases between the two germline ends. CDR3 length: 14 residues. Here the CDR3 reads CATSGSREQETQYF. The CDR3 DNA follows: TGTGCCACCAGTGGGTCCAGGGAACAAGAGACCCAGTACTTC.

The V and J genes are TRBV12-3 or TRBV12-4 and TRBJ2-7; D unclear. CDR3 size: 13 residues. V was shortened by 9 bases and J by 0 bases, with 12 bases between the two germline ends. The CDR3 sequence is CASSYGGSYEQYF. The DNA of the CDR3 is TGTGCCAGTTCCTATGGCGGCTCCTACGAGCAGTACTTC.

CDR3 nucleotides: TGTGCCAGCAGTTACCAGAACACAAATTCTGAAGCTTTCTTT. It is translated as CASSYQNTNSEAFF. The J gene is TRBJ1-1, the V gene TRBV6-6; D not resolved. V shed 2 bases and J shed 6 bases, with 13 bases lying between them. From germline, CDR1 is MNHNY and CDR2 SVGAGI (reference sequence). The CDR3 has 14 amino acids.

This chain links TRBV2 with TRBJ1-2; 7 bases fit TRBD1. Germline loops: CDR1 SNHLY, CDR2 FYNNEI. V lost 8 bases, J lost 4 bases, and 10 bases stayed unmatched. The CDR3 runs to 14 residues. Written as DNA, the CDR3 is TGTGCCAGCCTTAAGTGGGGACAGCCCTATGGCTACACCTTC. Its translation: CASLKWGQPYGYTF.

The rearrangement uses TRBV19 and TRBJ2-5; no clear D. V was pared by 5 bases and J by 2 bases, with 21 bases between. The CDR3 spans 17 residues. From germline, CDR1 is LNHDA and CDR2 SQIVND (reference sequence). The CDR3 spells CASSAFSRIPSQETQYF. The DNA of the CDR3 is TGTGCCAGTAGTGCATTCTCGAGGATCCCGTCACAAGAGACCCAGTACTTC.

V usage is TRBV5-6 and J usage is TRBJ1-4; D is perhaps TRBD1 (6 bases). V lost 1 base and J lost 7, with 11 bases in between. Germline V CDR1 and CDR2: SGHDT, YYEEEE. The CDR3 is made up of 14 amino acids. This CDR3 reads CASSLTGNGEKLFF. CDR3 nucleotide sequence: TGTGCCAGCAGCTTGACAGGGAATGGTGAAAAACTGTTTTTT.

The CDR3 loop is CASSPDREKNTEAFF. Here the CDR3 DNA reads TGTGCCAGCTCACCAGACAGGGAAAAAAACACTGAAGCTTTCTTT. The chain recombines TRBV18 with TRBJ1-1; 7 positions agree with TRBD1. The germline V gene has CDR1 KGHSH and CDR2 LQKENI. The length of the CDR3 is 15 residues. The ends lost 2 bases at V and 2 bases at J; junction bases unmatched: 5. Full variable domain (rest looked up from reference TRBV18 and TRBJ1-1): NAGVMQNPRHLVRRRGQEARLRCSPMKGHSHVYWYRQLPEEGLKFMVYLQKENIIDESGMPKERFSAEFPKEGPSILRIQQVVRGDSAAYFCASSPDREKNTEAFFGQGTRLTVV.

The J gene is TRBJ2-7, the V gene TRBV10-2, with 9 bases identical to TRBD1. With V trimmed by 2 bases and J by 5 bases, 7 bases remained unmatched. This CDR3 spans 15 amino acids. The germline V gene encodes CDR1 WSHSY and CDR2 SAAADI. CDR3 DNA sequence: TGCGCCAGCAGTGAGAACCGGGACAGGGTGAACGAGCAGTACTTC. This encodes CASSENRDRVNEQYF.

The rearrangement links TRBV3-1 (or the pseudogene TRBV3-2) to TRBJ2-7; TRBD2 matches 10 bases. The V segment lost 1 base and the J segment 3 bases; nucleotides outside the gene matches: 3. This CDR3 has 15 amino acids. Germline V gene sequence: CDR1 LGHDT, CDR2 YNNKEL (reference sequence). CDR3 sequence: CASSQGPSGSYEQYF. As DNA, the CDR3 is TGTGCCAGCAGCCAAGGGCCTAGCGGGAGCTACGAGCAGTACTTC.

The chain uses TRBV19 and TRBJ2-7, with D possibly being TRBD1 (5 bases). The germline V gene has CDR1 LNHDA and CDR2 SQIVND (reference sequence). V was trimmed by 5 bases and J by 2 bases, leaving 13 bases between them. CDR3 length: 14 amino acids. The CDR3 reads CASSDAGFPYEQYF. The CDR3 DNA follows: TGTGCCAGTAGTGACGCAGGGTTCCCCTACGAGCAGTACTTC.

The chain couples TRBV30 to TRBJ1-1; D is unresolved. V was shortened by 0 bases and J by 1 base, with 12 bases between the two germline ends. CDR1 is GTSNPN and CDR2 is SVGIG in the germline V gene (reference sequence). The CDR3 is 15 amino acids. The CDR3 DNA reads TGTGCCTGGAGTGTACTGCGGGGAGGGAACACTGAAGCTTTCTTT. Amino acid sequence: CAWSVLRGGNTEAFF. The whole variable domain, remainder taken from reference TRBV30 and TRBJ1-1, is SQTIHQWPATLVQPVGSPLSLECTVEGTSNPNLYWYRQAAGRGLQLLFYSVGIGQISSEVPQNLSASRPQDRQFILSSKKLLLSDSGFYLCAWSVLRGGNTEAFFGQGTRLTVV.

The chain is built from TRBV5-1 and TRBJ2-5; tentative D call: TRBD2 (6 bases). Germline V CDR1 and CDR2: SGHRS, YFSETQ. The V end was cut by 0 bases, the J end by 5 bases, with 8 bases between. The CDR3 has 13 residues. The CDR3 protein is CASSLAGGETQYF. The CDR3 nucleotides read TGCGCCAGCAGCTTGGCAGGAGGGGAGACCCAGTACTTC.

The J gene is TRBJ2-1, the V gene TRBV19, with D hard to call. The germline gives CDR1 LNHDA, CDR2 SQIVND (reference sequence). V was cut by 9 bases and J by 4 bases, with 13 bases left in between. The CDR3 runs 13 residues. The CDR3 bases are TGTGCCAGCTCACGCGCCACGTACAATGAGCAGTTCTTC. It yields the protein CASSRATYNEQFF. Full variable domain (missing parts from reference TRBV19 and TRBJ2-1): DGGITQSPKYLFRKEGQNVTLSCEQNLNHDAMYWYRQDPGQGLRLIYYSQIVNDFQKGDIAEGYSVSREKKESFPLTVTSAQKNPTAFYLCASSRATYNEQFFGPGTRLTVL.

This rearrangement joins TRBV5-1 to TRBJ2-1; D is possibly TRBD1 (6 bases). Germline assignment: CDR1 SGHRS and CDR2 YFSETQ. Trimming shortened V by 4 bases and J by 3 bases, and 11 bases separated the two germline ends. The CDR3 sequence is 14 residues long. The CDR3 DNA is TGCGCCAGCAGCGACGGGACAAACTACAATGAGCAGTTCTTC. Translation: CASSDGTNYNEQFF.